This TCR beta chain is from a study of blood T cell repertoires in COVID-19. V gave up 3 bases and J gave up 9 bases; unmatched junction bases: 10. Germline V gene data show CDR1 as KGHSH and CDR2 as LQKENI. CDR3 length: 16 amino acids. Some clones are missing from TCRdb's copy, which holds only in-frame ones; the method was immunoSEQ multiplex PCR. The sample has 30,000 to 40,000 clones, more than 85% seen once. The TCR was taken from an elderly woman with acute or convalescent COVID-19. V usage is TRBV18 and J usage is TRBJ1-6; 8 nucleotides agree with TRBD1. The sample was peripheral blood. CDR3 residues: CASSPLGQGGRSPLHF. The CDR3 bases are TGTGCCAGCTCACCCCTCGGACAGGGTGGGCGTTCACCCCTCCACTTT.